This T cell receptor beta chain is drawn from a study of cytomegalovirus exposure and HLA in healthy donors (dated by TCRdb to about 2017). About the investigation overall: An earlier analysis of fewer than 750 of the donors reported about 300 Gb of sequence data and 117 million unique TCR beta sequences obtained from some 200 million T cells. In addition to the first cohort of 666 subjects, a separate validation cohort of approximately 130 different subjects was used. Because of strong linkage in the cohort, four or five DR-DQ haplotypes were treated as single units for association and clustering. HLA typing included class I and class II loci at four-digit resolution. The study was designed to test whether signatures of past pathogen exposure could be identified by cataloging public T cell receptors. In a later genetic analysis, genome-wide SNP genotypes for about 55% of the roughly 700 donors were used, and that subset was treated as a discovery cohort. The study profiled the T cell repertoires of some 610 subjects by immunosequencing and related them to cytomegalovirus serostatus. Among the roughly 400 genotyped donors, around 79% belonged to the genetic ancestry cluster associated with self-reported Caucasian donors. An early release that covered fewer than 750 HLA-typed donors contained about 300 gigabases of sequencing data and 85 million to 100 million unique TCR sequences. Rather than using new phenotypic data, the later analysis identified candidate immune exposures from TCR beta sequences and from how often those sequences occurred across donors. The study combined high-throughput TCR immunosequencing, statistical association of individual TCRs with disease status, and machine learning to predict cytomegalovirus infection status. All discovery cohort repertoires had been generated on a single sequencing platform. To decide whether each TCR beta V gene segment behaved as functional or pseudogenic, an earlier analysis of some 600 of the donors relied on high-throughput TCR beta sequencing. To study patterns of TCR occurrence, a later analysis re-analyzed previously published TCR beta repertoires from around 700 donors and added high-resolution HLA genotyping. Across 300 to 400 genotyped donors of the cohort, an average of about 250,000 unique TCR beta nucleotide sequences per donor were sequenced, and around 20% of those sequences were non-productive. Donor age, sex, ethnicity and CMV serostatus were collected together with the repertoire data. Typing coverage varied by locus: roughly 620-640 donors for A, B, C, DRB1 and DQB1; roughly 510 for DQA1; more than 600 for DPA1; approximately 450 for DPB1.

The V end gives up 6 bases and the J end 2 bases, leaving 4 bases in the junction not matched to a gene. The cysteine opens and the phenylalanine closes a CDR3 of 14 amino acids. The retained sequence is limited to the CDR3, 42 bases, with the frame set at the first base. The germline V gene sets CDR1 to SQVTM and CDR2 to ANQGSEA. Libraries were prepared through the immunoSEQ multiplex PCR assay. A mixture of 60 forward primers for TCR Vbeta segments and 13 reverse primers for TCR Jbeta segments was used in the multiplex PCR. A multiplex PCR assay on genomic DNA amplified the CDR3 region of rearranged TCR beta genes. On the Illumina HiSeq System, the amplified TCR beta libraries were sequenced as 87-base-pair reads. As for how the authors treated the data: A later analysis tallied tens of millions of unique TCR beta chains across the approximately 670 repertoires, and about 10 million of those chains were shared by two or more donors. A nearest-neighbor algorithm error-corrected the raw reads and collapsed the reads into unique sequences, merging closely related sequences to remove PCR and sequencing errors. CDR3 sequences were aligned to IMGT reference sequences to assign V, D and J gene segments. For a sequence to be retained, a match of at least six nucleotides was required to both a V gene segment and a J gene segment. Rearrangements were classified as productive when the CDR3 lacked stop codons and remained in frame with V and J, and all other rearrangements were classified as non-productive. CDR3 was defined according to IMGT convention as the region running from the second conserved V-encoded cysteine to the conserved J-encoded phenylalanine. Sequences without an unambiguous match to a single V gene segment were excluded from the earlier analysis of 587 of the donors. In an earlier analysis of 587 of the donors, a V segment was called functional when productive rearrangements were above 56.7%, and segregating when the standard deviation between donors exceeded 5%. To diagnose cytomegalovirus status from the catalog of TCR beta chain sequences, a statistical classification framework was built. In a later analysis, TCR nucleotide sequences were compared against IMGT/GENE-DB human TR gene sequences so that V and J genes could be assigned. Using the TCRdist pipeline, a later analysis assigned CDR3 sequences along with most-parsimonious VDJ recombination scenarios. A later analysis defined each TCR beta chain by its CDR3 amino acid sequence plus V-gene family, and excluded reads lacking a unique V-gene family. To address suspected cross-contamination and a sequencing artifact, a later analysis removed a few hundred highly shared, low-generation-probability nucleotide sequences. In a later analysis, a clonal expansion index was calculated for each public chain from normalized within-repertoire ranks of inferred template counts. A later analysis computed generation probabilities with a VDJ recombination model fitted to out-of-frame rearrangements, and checked the results against IGoR. Hypergeometric tests were used in a later analysis to score TCR-TCR, TCR-HLA and TCR-CMV co-occurrence, with a repertoire-size bias correction applied to the TCR pairs. In a later analysis, false discovery rates were estimated by permuting HLA or CMV assignments 20 times. In a later analysis, co-occurring TCRs were grouped using DBSCAN, and TCRdist sequence similarity was added for clustering within HLA-allele-positive subsets. For co-occurrence clustering, repertoires with fewer than 30,000 or more than 120,000 public chains were excluded, along with roughly five repertoires with anomalous nucleotide sharing. Here the immuneACCESS table is served through TCRdb, limited to in-frame sequences with V and J called. Missing clones are a known gap in these copies; in checked studies unresolved V genes cover under half, and the rest lacks a known reason. The V and J calls and clone size are taken from that table; D and trimming were inferred from the DNA. This sample gives around 150,000 clones in total; about 71% of them show up just once. The ten top clones hold approximately 1.5% of the sample.

What the work shows at the level of the full study, not this receptor alone: According to a later genetic analysis, donors in an Asian-associated ancestry cluster had fewer N-insertions in productive TCRs than the approximately 700-donor mean. The only immune exposure information available for the cohort was CMV serostatus. A group of highly shared sequence variants was considered likely to be a technical artifact of the sequencing pipeline. Strong co-occurrence of HLA alleles, especially DR and DQ, made assigning TCR associations to individual alleles difficult. According to a later analysis, TCR association rates differed among HLA loci, with DRB1 alleles showing the most associated TCRs and HLA-C alleles showing the fewest. An earlier analysis of several hundred of the donors showed that most TCR beta V segments appeared in productive rearrangements either about 90% or about 30% of the time, which broadly matched IMGT annotations. The presence/absence analyses assumed that sequencing depth was roughly uniform across donors, and that assumption may not be true. Three of the identified cytomegalovirus-associated TCR beta chains were confirmed in vitro to be specific for cytomegalovirus antigens. HLA typing was unavailable for some donors at each locus, so association tests used only the typed subset. In a later analysis, most CMV-associated TCR beta chains were found to appear HLA-restricted, with HLA associations seemingly driven largely by CMV exposure. This cohort had only TCR beta chains sequenced, and the lack of alpha or paired-chain data limited which features could be detected. Across donors, most TCR sequences were observed very rarely, whereas some public TCRs were present in many individuals. Cytomegalovirus status was reported to be diagnosed by the classifier with high specificity and sensitivity in both the original and validation cohorts. Because the 87-base-pair reads could not distinguish some IMGT-functional V segments, including TRBV6-2 and TRBV6-3, those segments were excluded. In a later analysis, 15,000 to 20,000 TCR beta sequences were associated with specific HLA alleles at a false discovery rate of 0.05. A later analysis found that HLA-associated TCR beta chains were more clonally expanded and had lower generation probabilities than equally common non-associated chains. Correlated functional status among segregating V segments might reflect linkage disequilibrium, but an unknown experimental factor could not be ruled out. A further reported finding was that TCR beta sequences accurately predicted the HLA-A and HLA-B alleles for most subjects in the first cohort. It was suggested by the authors that the approach could potentially be generalized to other disease states and immunological phenotypes. V-gene and J-gene trimming of TCR beta chains was associated with a missense DCLRE1C variant in a later genetic analysis, and the association was replicated in an independent cohort. Because counts were too low, roughly 16 rarely observed V segments, including chromosome 9 orphons, were excluded from the earlier analysis of some 540 of the donors. A total of about 150 TCR beta chains were listed by the study as associated with cytomegalovirus. A later analysis reported that several top co-occurrence clusters appeared linked to parvovirus B19, influenza, CMV and Epstein-Barr virus.

Turning to this clone: The antigen it recognizes is unknown. There are no base qualities to consult, and no much larger clone falls within one base.

The cohort comprised some 700 healthy bone marrow donors. At the time of sampling, all cohort members were nominally healthy, though unrecorded immune exposures were likely present. The donor was CMV seronegative and belonged to the group of approximately 320 seronegative cohort members. Every donor gave a peripheral blood sample, and the peripheral blood mononuclear cells from that sample were used for TCR beta sequencing. The Qiagen DNeasy Blood Extraction Kit was used to extract genomic DNA from the blood cell samples. This clonotype originated in a middle-aged man in good health and CMV-seronegative. This chain is built from TRBV29-1 and TRBJ2-2; 9 middle bases align to TRBD1. Material: PBMCs. The DNA is TGCAGCGTACGACAGGGGGTAAACACCGGGGAGCTGTTTTTT. Translation gives CSVRQGVNTGELFF.